This is a list of T cell receptor beta chains from one sample in a study of beta chain features in type 1 diabetes. Some clones are missing from TCRdb's copy, which holds only in-frame ones; the method was immunoSEQ multiplex PCR. The table lists about 240,000 clones, about 26% of them singletons. The sequenced sample consisted of central memory CD4+ T cells from blood. These receptors all come from a man aged 25-45 years in good health. Each CDR3 is given with its conserved first and last residue. Fields, in order: CDR3 protein, CDR3 DNA, J gene, V gene, D gene, clone size. The D gene is left open where the match is weak. Size values are once, few and many counts, or a class for expanded clones, and some rows have none.

cdr3_aa: CASSRSSYEQYF
cdr3_nt: TGTGCCAGCAGTAGAAGCTCCTACGAGCAGTACTTC
j_call: TRBJ2-7
v_call: TRBV9
d_call: NA
clone_size: NA

cdr3_aa: CASSLGTREKLFF
cdr3_nt: TGTGCCAGCAGCTTGGGGACCCGGGAAAAACTGTTTTTT
j_call: TRBJ1-4
v_call: TRBV7-2
d_call: NA
clone_size: few

cdr3_aa: CASSYSGGAPYEQYF
cdr3_nt: TGTGCCAGCAGTTACTCCGGGGGCGCCCCCTACGAGCAGTACTTC
j_call: TRBJ2-7
v_call: TRBV6-5
d_call: NA
clone_size: NA

cdr3_aa: CSVDLGSHEQYF
cdr3_nt: TGCAGCGTTGATCTGGGAAGTCACGAGCAGTACTTC
j_call: TRBJ2-7
v_call: TRBV29-1
d_call: NA
clone_size: NA

cdr3_aa: CASSLGGVAFF
cdr3_nt: TGTGCCAGCAGTCTAGGGGGTGTAGCTTTCTTT
j_call: TRBJ1-1
v_call: TRBV27
d_call: NA
clone_size: NA

cdr3_aa: CASRRTGKESEAFF
cdr3_nt: TGTGCCAGCAGACGGACAGGGAAAGAAAGTGAAGCTTTCTTT
j_call: TRBJ1-1
v_call: TRBV6-1
d_call: TRBD1
clone_size: few

cdr3_aa: CASSLQLNTEAFF
cdr3_nt: TGTGCCAGCAGCTTACAGTTGAACACTGAAGCTTTCTTT
j_call: TRBJ1-1
v_call: TRBV7-8
d_call: NA
clone_size: NA

cdr3_aa: CAWGLQGAPKETQYF
cdr3_nt: TGTGCCTGGGGATTACAGGGGGCCCCTAAAGAGACCCAGTACTTC
j_call: TRBJ2-5
v_call: TRBV30
d_call: TRBD1
clone_size: few

cdr3_aa: CASSVTTDNEQFF
cdr3_nt: TGTGCCAGCAGCGTAACTACGGACAATGAGCAGTTCTTC
j_call: TRBJ2-1
v_call: TRBV9
d_call: NA
clone_size: NA

cdr3_aa: CASSFHRGEQYF
cdr3_nt: TGTGCCAGCAGTTTCCACCGTGGAGAGCAGTACTTC
j_call: TRBJ2-7
v_call: TRBV27
d_call: NA
clone_size: few

cdr3_aa: CASSILGGQPQHF
cdr3_nt: TGTGCCAGTAGTATTTTGGGGGGTCAGCCCCAGCATTTT
j_call: TRBJ1-5
v_call: TRBV19
d_call: NA
clone_size: NA

cdr3_aa: CASSVARDSYEQYF
cdr3_nt: TGTGCCAGCAGCGTAGCTCGCGACTCCTACGAGCAGTACTTC
j_call: TRBJ2-7
v_call: TRBV9
d_call: NA
clone_size: NA

cdr3_aa: CSVGGRADNEQFF
cdr3_nt: TGCAGCGTTGGGGGTCGAGCGGACAATGAGCAGTTCTTC
j_call: TRBJ2-1
v_call: TRBV29-1
d_call: NA
clone_size: NA

cdr3_aa: CAWSVLRDQETQYF
cdr3_nt: TGTGCCTGGAGTGTACTCAGGGACCAAGAGACCCAGTACTTC
j_call: TRBJ2-5
v_call: TRBV30
d_call: NA
clone_size: NA

cdr3_aa: CASSASETQYF
cdr3_nt: TGTGCCAGCAGTGCCTCAGAGACCCAGTACTTC
j_call: TRBJ2-5
v_call: TRBV2
d_call: NA
clone_size: few

cdr3_aa: CATWGYPLTDTQYF
cdr3_nt: TGTGCCACCTGGGGGTACCCTCTGACTGATACGCAGTATTTT
j_call: TRBJ2-3
v_call: TRBV28
d_call: NA
clone_size: few

cdr3_aa: CASSTFGPLAGVEETQYF
cdr3_nt: TGTGCCAGCAGCACCTTTGGACCCCTAGCGGGGGTGGAAGAGACCCAGTACTTC
j_call: TRBJ2-5
v_call: TRBV21-1
d_call: NA
clone_size: NA

cdr3_aa: CASSPMAGGAGTQYF
cdr3_nt: TGTGCCAGCAGCCCCATGGCAGGGGGCGCAGGGACCCAGTACTTC
j_call: TRBJ2-5
v_call: TRBV7-9
d_call: TRBD1
clone_size: few

cdr3_aa: CASSPGDGIYGYTF
cdr3_nt: TGCGCCAGCAGCCCCGGAGACGGCATCTATGGCTACACCTTC
j_call: TRBJ1-2
v_call: TRBV5-1
d_call: NA
clone_size: once

cdr3_aa: CASSLGYGGLSPFANTGELFF
cdr3_nt: TGTGCCAGCAGCTTAGGATACGGCGGACTCTCCCCGTTCGCGAACACCGGGGAGCTGTTTTTT
j_call: TRBJ2-2
v_call: TRBV13
d_call: NA
clone_size: NA

cdr3_aa: CASTSGGGLSYEQYF
cdr3_nt: TGCGCCAGCACCAGCGGCGGGGGCCTCTCCTACGAGCAGTACTTC
j_call: TRBJ2-7
v_call: TRBV5-1
d_call: NA
clone_size: NA

cdr3_aa: CASSRDRNTGELFF
cdr3_nt: TGTGCCAGCAGCCGAGACAGGAACACCGGGGAGCTGTTTTTT
j_call: TRBJ2-2
v_call: TRBV7-6
d_call: NA
clone_size: few

cdr3_aa: CASRQDRSSYNEQFF
cdr3_nt: TGTGCCAGCCGACAGGACAGGTCGTCCTACAATGAGCAGTTCTTC
j_call: TRBJ2-1
v_call: TRBV19
d_call: TRBD1
clone_size: many

cdr3_aa: CSVHTGAGLNEQFF
cdr3_nt: TGCAGCGTCCATACAGGGGCGGGTCTCAATGAGCAGTTCTTC
j_call: TRBJ2-1
v_call: TRBV29-1
d_call: TRBD1
clone_size: many